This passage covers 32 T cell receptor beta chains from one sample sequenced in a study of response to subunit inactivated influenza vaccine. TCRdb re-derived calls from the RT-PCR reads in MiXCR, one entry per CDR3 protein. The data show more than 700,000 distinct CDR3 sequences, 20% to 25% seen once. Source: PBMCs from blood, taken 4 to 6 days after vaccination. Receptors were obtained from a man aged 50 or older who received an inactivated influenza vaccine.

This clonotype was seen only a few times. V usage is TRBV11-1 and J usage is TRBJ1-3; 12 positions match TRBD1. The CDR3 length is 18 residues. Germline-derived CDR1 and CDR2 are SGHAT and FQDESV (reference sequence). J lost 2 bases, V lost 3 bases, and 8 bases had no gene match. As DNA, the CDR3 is TGTGCCAGCAGCTTGCCGGGACAGGGGGCGCTTACTGGAAACACCATATATTTT. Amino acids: CASSLPGQGALTGNTIYF.

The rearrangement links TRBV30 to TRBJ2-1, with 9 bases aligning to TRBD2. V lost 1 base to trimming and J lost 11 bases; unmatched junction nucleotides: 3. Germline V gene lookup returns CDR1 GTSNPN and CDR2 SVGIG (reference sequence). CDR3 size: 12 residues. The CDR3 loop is CAWSEGTSKQFF. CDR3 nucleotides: TGTGCCTGGAGTGAAGGGACTAGCAAGCAGTTCTTC.

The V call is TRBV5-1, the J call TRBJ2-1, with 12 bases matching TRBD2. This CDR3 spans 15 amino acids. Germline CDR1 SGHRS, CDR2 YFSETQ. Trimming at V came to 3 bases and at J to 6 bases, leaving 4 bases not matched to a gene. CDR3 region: CASSSASGRVNEQFF. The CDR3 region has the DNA TGCGCCAGCAGCTCGGCTAGCGGGAGGGTCAATGAGCAGTTCTTC.

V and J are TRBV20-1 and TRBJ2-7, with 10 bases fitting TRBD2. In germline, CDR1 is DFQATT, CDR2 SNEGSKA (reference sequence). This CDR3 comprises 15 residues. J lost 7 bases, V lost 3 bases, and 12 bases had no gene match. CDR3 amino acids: CSASTLAGVEEEQYF. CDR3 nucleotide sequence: TGCAGTGCTAGTACGCTAGCGGGAGTAGAAGAGGAGCAGTACTTC.

The CDR3, as DNA: TGTGCCAGCAGCAAAATAGCGGGGGCGAACACCGGGGAGCTGTTTTTT. Protein sequence: CASSKIAGANTGELFF. The chain carries TRBV7-9 and TRBJ2-2; 9 bases line up with TRBD2. Trimming took 5 bases from V and 0 from J; bases not matched to a gene: 4. Germline V gene lookup returns CDR1 SEHNR and CDR2 FQNEAQ (reference sequence). This CDR3 is 16 amino acids long. Variable domain in full (rest from reference TRBV7-9 and TRBJ2-2): DTGVSQNPRHKITKRGQNVTFRCDPISEHNRLYWYRQTLGQGPEFLTYFQNEAQLEKSRLLSDRFSAERPKGSFSTLEIQRTEQGDSAMYLCASSKIAGANTGELFFGEGSRLTVL.

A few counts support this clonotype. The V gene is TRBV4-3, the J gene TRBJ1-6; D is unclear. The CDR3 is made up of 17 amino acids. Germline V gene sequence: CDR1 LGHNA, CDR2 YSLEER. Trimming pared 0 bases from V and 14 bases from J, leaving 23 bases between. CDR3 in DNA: TGCGCCAGCAGCCAAGACCTAGACTCTCCCTGGTCTCAGACCCTCCACTTT. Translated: CASSQDLDSPWSQTLHF.

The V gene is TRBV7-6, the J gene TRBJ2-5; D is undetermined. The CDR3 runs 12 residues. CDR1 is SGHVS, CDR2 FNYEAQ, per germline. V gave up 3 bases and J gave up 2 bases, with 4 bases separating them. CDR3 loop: CASSFRQETQYF. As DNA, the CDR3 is TGTGCCAGCAGCTTTCGGCAAGAGACCCAGTACTTC.

CDR3 residues: CASSYSGTLHEQFF. DNA for the CDR3: TGTGCCAGCAGCTATTCCGGGACTCTGCATGAGCAGTTCTTC. V usage is TRBV7-2 and J usage is TRBJ2-1, with a weak D call TRBD2 (6 bases). Trimming shortened V by 4 bases and J by 8 bases, and 15 bases separated the two germline ends. Germline V CDR1 and CDR2: SGHTA, FQGNSA. CDR3 length equals 14 residues.

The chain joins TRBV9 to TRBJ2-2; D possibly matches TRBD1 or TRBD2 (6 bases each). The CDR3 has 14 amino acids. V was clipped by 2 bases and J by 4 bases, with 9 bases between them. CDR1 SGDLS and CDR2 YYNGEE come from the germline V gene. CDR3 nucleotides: TGTGCCAGCAGCGTTCGGGGGCTCACCGGGGAGCTGTTTTTT. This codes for CASSVRGLTGELFF.

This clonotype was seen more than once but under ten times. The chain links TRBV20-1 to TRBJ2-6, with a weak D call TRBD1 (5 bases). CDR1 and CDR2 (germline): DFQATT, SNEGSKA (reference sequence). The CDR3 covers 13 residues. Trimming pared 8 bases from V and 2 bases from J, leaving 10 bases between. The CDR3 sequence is CSSDSAGANVLTF. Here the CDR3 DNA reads TGCAGTTCAGACAGTGCTGGGGCCAACGTCCTGACTTTC.

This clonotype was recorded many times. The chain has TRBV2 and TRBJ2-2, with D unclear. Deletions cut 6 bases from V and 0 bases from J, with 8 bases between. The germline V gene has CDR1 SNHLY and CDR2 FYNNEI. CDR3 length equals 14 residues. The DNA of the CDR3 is TGTGCCAGCAGAAGGACGACGAACACCGGGGAGCTGTTTTTT. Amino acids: CASRRTTNTGELFF. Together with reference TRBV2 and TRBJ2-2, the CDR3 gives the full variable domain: EPEVTQTPSHQVTQMGQEVILRCVPISNHLYFYWYRQILGQKVEFLVSFYNNEISEKSEIFDDQFSVERPDGSNFTLKIRSTKLEDSAMYFCASRRTTNTGELFFGEGSRLTVL.

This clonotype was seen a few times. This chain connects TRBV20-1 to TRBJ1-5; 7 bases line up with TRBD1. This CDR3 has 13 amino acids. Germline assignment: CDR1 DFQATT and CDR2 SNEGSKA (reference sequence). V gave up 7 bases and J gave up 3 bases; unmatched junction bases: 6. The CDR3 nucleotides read TGCAGTGTCAGGGGACAGCACAATCAGCCCCAGCATTTT. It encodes CSVRGQHNQPQHF.

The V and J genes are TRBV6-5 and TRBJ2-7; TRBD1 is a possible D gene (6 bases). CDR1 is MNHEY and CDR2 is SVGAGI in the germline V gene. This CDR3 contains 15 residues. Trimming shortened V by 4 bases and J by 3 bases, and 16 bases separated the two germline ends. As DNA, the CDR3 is TGTGCCAGCAGTTCCTTACAGGGAACCCTCTACGAGCAGTACTTC. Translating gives CASSSLQGTLYEQYF.

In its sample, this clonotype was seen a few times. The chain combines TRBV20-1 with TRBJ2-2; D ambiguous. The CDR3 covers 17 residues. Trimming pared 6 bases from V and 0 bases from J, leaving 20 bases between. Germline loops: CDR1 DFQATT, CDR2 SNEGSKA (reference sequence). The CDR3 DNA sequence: TGCAGTGCCCTTGGTTCCCAAGGGCCGACGAACACCGGGGAGCTGTTTTTT. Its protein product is CSALGSQGPTNTGELFF.

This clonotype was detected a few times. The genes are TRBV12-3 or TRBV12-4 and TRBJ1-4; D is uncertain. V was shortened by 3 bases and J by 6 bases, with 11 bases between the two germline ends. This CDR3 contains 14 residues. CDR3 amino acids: CASSFPAGDEKLFF. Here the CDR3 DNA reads TGTGCCAGCAGTTTCCCTGCCGGAGATGAAAAACTGTTTTTT.

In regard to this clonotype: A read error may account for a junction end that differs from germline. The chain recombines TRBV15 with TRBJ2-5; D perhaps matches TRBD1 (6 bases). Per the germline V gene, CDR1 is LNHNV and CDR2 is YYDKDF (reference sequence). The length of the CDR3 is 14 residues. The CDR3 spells CATSRDQGKETQYF. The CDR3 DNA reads TGTGCCACCAGCCGAGACCAGGGGAAAGAGACCCAGTACTTC.

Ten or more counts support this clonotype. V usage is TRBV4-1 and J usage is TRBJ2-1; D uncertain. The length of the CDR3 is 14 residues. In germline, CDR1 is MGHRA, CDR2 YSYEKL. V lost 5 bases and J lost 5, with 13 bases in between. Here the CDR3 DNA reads TGCGCCAGCAGCATACACTCAGCTGACAATGAGCAGTTCTTC. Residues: CASSIHSADNEQFF.

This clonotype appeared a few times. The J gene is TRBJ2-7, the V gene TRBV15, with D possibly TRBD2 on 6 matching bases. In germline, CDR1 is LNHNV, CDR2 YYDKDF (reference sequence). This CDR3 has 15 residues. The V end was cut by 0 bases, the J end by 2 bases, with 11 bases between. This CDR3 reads CATSRDPGSTYEQYF. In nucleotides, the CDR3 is TGTGCCACCAGCAGAGATCCCGGGAGTACCTACGAGCAGTACTTC.

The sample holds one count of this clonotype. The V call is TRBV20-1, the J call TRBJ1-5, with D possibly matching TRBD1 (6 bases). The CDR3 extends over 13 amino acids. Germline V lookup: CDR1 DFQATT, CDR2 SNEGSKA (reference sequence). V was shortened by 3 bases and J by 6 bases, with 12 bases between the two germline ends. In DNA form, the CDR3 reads TGCAGTGCTAGGTGGGGGGCCATTCAGCCCCAGCATTTT. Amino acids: CSARWGAIQPQHF.

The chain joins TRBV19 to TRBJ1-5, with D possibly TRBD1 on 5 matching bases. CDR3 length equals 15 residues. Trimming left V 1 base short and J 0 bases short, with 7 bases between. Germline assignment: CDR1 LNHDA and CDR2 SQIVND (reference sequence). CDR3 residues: CASSIAGRSNQPQHF. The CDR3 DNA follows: TGTGCCAGTAGTATAGCAGGGCGTAGCAATCAGCCCCAGCATTTT.

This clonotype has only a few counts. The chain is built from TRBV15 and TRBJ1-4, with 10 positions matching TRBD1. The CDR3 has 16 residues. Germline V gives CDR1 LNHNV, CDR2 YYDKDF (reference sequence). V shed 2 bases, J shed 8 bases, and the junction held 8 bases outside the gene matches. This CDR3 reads CATSRRTGTGEEKLFF. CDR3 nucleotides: TGTGCCACCAGCAGACGCACCGGGACAGGGGAAGAAAAACTGTTTTTT.

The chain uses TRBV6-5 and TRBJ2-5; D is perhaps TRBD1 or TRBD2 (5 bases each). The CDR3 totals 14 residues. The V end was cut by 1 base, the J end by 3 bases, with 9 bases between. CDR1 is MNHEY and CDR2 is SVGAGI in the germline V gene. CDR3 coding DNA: TGTGCCAGCAGTTACTTCAGAGGGGAAGAGACCCAGTACTTC. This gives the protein CASSYFRGEETQYF.

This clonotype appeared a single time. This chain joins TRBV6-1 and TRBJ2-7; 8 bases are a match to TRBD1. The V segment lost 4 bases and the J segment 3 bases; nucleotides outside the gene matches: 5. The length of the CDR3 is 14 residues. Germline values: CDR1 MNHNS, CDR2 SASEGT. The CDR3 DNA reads TGTGCCAGCAGTGCCGGGACAGGCTTCTACGAGCAGTACTTC. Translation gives CASSAGTGFYEQYF.

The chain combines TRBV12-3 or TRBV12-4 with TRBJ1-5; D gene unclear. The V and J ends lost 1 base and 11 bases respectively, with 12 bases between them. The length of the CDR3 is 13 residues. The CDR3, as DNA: TGTGCCAGCAGTTTAGACGCCCGAGTGGCCCAGCATTTT. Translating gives CASSLDARVAQHF.

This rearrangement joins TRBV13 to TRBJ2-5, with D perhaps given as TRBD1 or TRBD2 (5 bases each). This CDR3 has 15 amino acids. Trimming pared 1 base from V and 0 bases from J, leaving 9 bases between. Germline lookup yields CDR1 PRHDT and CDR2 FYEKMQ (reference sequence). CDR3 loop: CASSLEGSYQETQYF. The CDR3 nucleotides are TGTGCCAGCAGCTTAGAGGGGAGTTACCAAGAGACCCAGTACTTC.

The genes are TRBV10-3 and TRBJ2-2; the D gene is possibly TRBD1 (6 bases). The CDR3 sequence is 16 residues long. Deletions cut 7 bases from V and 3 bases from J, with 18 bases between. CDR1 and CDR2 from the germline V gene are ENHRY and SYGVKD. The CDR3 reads CAIKGRGRLDTGELFF. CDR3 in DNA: TGTGCCATCAAAGGCAGGGGCCGGTTGGACACCGGGGAGCTGTTTTTT.

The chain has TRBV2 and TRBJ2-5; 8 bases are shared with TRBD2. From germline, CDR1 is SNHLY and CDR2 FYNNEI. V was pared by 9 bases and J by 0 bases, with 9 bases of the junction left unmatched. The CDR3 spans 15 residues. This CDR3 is CASRSASGYQETQYF. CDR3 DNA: TGTGCCAGTCGCTCGGCTAGCGGGTACCAAGAGACCCAGTACTTC.

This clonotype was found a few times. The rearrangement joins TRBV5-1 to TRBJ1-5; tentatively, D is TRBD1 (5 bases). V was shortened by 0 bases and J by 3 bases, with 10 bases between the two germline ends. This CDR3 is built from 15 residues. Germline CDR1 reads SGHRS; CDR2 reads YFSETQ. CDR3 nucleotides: TGCGCCAGCAGCTTGGATGCAGGGATCAATCAGCCCCAGCATTTT. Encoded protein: CASSLDAGINQPQHF. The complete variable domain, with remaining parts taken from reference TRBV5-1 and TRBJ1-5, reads KAGVTQTPRYLIKTRGQQVTLSCSPISGHRSVSWYQQTPGQGLQFLFEYFSETQRNKGNFPGRFSGRQFSNSRSEMNVSTLELGDSALYLCASSLDAGINQPQHFGDGTRLSIL.

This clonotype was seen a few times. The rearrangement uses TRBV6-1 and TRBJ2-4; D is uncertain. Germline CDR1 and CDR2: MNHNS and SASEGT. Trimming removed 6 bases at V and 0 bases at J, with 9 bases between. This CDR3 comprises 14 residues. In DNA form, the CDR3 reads TGTGCCAGCAGGGATACAGTAGCCAAAAACATTCAGTACTTC. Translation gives CASRDTVAKNIQYF.

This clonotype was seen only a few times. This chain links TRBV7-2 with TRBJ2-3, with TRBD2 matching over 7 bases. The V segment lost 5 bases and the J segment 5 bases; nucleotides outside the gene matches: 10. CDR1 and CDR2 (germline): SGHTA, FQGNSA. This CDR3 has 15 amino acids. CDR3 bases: TGTGCCAGCAGCGGTCAGAGGAGGGAGGGAGATACGCAGTATTTT. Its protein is CASSGQRREGDTQYF.

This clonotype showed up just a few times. This chain's CDR3 is CASSLGGGAPGYTF. The CDR3 region has the DNA TGTGCCAGCAGCTTAGGAGGGGGCGCGCCAGGCTACACCTTC. This chain links TRBV7-2 with TRBJ1-2, with 7 bases lining up with TRBD1. V was pared by 1 base and J by 8 bases, with 7 bases of the junction left unmatched. Germline loops: CDR1 SGHTA, CDR2 FQGNSA. This CDR3 is built from 14 residues.

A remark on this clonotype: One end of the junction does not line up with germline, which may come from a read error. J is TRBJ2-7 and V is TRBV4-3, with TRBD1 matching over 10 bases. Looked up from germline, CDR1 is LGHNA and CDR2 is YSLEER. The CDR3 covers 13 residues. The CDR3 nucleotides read TGTGCCAGCTCACAGGACAGGGGGAGAGAGCAGTACTTC. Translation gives CASSQDRGREQYF.